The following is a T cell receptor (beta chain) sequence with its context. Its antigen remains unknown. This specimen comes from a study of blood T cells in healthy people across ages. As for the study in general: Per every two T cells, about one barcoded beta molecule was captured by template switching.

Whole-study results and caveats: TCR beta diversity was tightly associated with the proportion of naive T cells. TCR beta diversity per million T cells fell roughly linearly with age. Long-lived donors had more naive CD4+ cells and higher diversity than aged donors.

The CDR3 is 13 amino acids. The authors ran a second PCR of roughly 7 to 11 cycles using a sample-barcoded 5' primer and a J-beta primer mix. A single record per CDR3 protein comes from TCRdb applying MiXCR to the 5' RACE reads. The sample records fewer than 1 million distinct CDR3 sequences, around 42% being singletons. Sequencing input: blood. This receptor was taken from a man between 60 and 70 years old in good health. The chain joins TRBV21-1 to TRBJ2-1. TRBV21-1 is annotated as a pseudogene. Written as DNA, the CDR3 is TGTGCCAGCAGCAGAGACCTAGACAATGAGCAGTTCTTC. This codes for CASSRDLDNEQFF.